These 4 T cell receptor beta chains originate from one sample sequenced in a study of blood T cells in healthy people across ages. Primed by a sample-barcoded 5' primer and a J-beta primer mix, a second PCR proceeded for 7 to 11 cycles. TCRdb passed the 5' RACE reads through MiXCR, listing each CDR3 protein once. This table has some 1,500,000 distinct CDR3 sequences, about 45% appearing once. Sequencing was done on a sample of blood. These TCRs come from a woman in her late teens or twenties in good health.

The J gene is TRBJ2-1, the V gene TRBV7-3, with 10 positions matching TRBD2. This CDR3 has 17 residues. Germline V gene data show CDR1 as SGHTA and CDR2 as FQGTGA. V lost 1 base, J lost 9 bases, and 12 bases stayed unmatched. The DNA for the CDR3 is TGTGCCAGCAGCTTAATGCTAGCGGGAGACGGTTATGGTGAGCAGTTCTTC. This gives the protein CASSLMLAGDGYGEQFF.

The V call is TRBV7-2, the J call TRBJ2-1, with 14 bases identical to TRBD2. Germline V CDR1 and CDR2: SGHTA, FQGNSA. CDR3 length: 15 amino acids. The junction had 5 bases not matched to a gene; V was cut back by 5 bases and J by 8 bases. The CDR3 loop is CASSQTSGGAYEQFF. The DNA for the CDR3 is TGTGCCAGCAGCCAGACTAGCGGGGGGGCTTATGAGCAGTTCTTC. Complete variable domain (other parts from reference TRBV7-2 and TRBJ2-1): GAGVSQSPSNKVTEKGKDVELRCDPISGHTALYWYRQSLGQGLEFLIYFQGNSAPDKSGLPSDRFSAERTGGSVSTLTIQRTQQEDSAVYLCASSQTSGGAYEQFFGPGTRLTVL.

With regard to this clonotype: A much larger clone differs by one base, so this may be a read error. The chain links TRBV7-2 to TRBJ2-3; D is uncertain. CDR3 size: 14 residues. Per germline, CDR1 SGHTA and CDR2 FQGNSA. CDR3 in amino acids: CASSLYPSTATQYF. The CDR3 bases are TGTGCCAGCAGCTTATACCCAAGCACAGCTACGCAGTATTTT.

This clonotype was seen a few times. CDR3 DNA sequence: TGTGCCAGCAGTTCCCACCTAGCGGGCGATGAGCAGTTCTTC. The encoded protein is CASSSHLAGDEQFF. The chain carries TRBV6-2 or TRBV6-3 and TRBJ2-1, with 8 bases that match TRBD2. CDR3 size: 14 residues. Germline assignment: CDR1 MNHEY and CDR2 SVGEGT. The trim removed 4 bases at V and 8 bases at J, leaving 7 bases unmatched.